This TCR beta chain was sequenced in a study of beta chain features in type 1 diabetes. Study as a whole: The patients were much like the healthy donors in age, gender and cell yields.

The entirety of the isolated RNA underwent reverse transcription, so expressed TCRB transcripts were sequenced. Assay used: immunoSEQ multiplex PCR; TCRdb lists only in-frame clones, some missing. The sample records some 500,000 clones, over 10% being singletons. V lost 5 bases to trimming and J lost 4 bases, with 14 bases between them. CDR3 length: 14 residues. Per germline, CDR1 SGHVS and CDR2 FNYEAQ. General observations from the study: Patients and controls would be equally affected if PCR favored shorter templates. HLA influence on TCRB rearrangement stayed unresolved here.

The count of this clone is one. Its antigen is currently unknown. Material: naive CD4+ T cells from blood. This receptor was taken from a woman between 18 and 30 years old in good health. The chain carries TRBV7-6 and TRBJ2-5; no firm D call. Here the CDR3 DNA reads TGTGCCAGCAGCCTCCGACCCGACCGAGAGACCCAGTACTTC. Protein: CASSLRPDRETQYF.